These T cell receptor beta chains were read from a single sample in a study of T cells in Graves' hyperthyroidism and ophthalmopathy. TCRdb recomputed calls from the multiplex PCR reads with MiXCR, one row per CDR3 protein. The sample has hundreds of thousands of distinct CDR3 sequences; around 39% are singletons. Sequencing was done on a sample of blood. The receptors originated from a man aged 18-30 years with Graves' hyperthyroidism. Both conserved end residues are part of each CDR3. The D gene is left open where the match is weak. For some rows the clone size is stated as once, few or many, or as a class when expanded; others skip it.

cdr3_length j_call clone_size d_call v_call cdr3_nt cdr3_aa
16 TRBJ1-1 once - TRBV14 TGTGCCAGCAGCCTCTCGCCAAGCAGGGAGCTAACTGAAGCTTTCTTT CASSLSPSRELTEAFF
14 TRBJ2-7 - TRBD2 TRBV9 TGTGCCAGCAGCGCAAGCGGGACCCCCTACGAGCAGTACTTC CASSASGTPYEQYF
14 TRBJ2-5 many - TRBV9 TGTGCCAGCAGCGTATTGCCTAGCAGGGAGACCCAGTACTTC CASSVLPSRETQYF
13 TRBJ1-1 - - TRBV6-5 TGTGCCAGCAGCACCCTGGGGCACACTGAAGCTTTCTTT CASSTLGHTEAFF
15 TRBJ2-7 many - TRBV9 TGTGCCAGCAGCGTAGAGGGCGGCCTGACCTACGAGCAGTACTTC CASSVEGGLTYEQYF
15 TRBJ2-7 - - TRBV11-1 TGCGCCAGCAGCCAAATCCAGGTGAATTCGGGCGAGCAGTACTTC CASSQIQVNSGEQYF
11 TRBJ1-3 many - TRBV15 TGTGCCACCAGCTTTGGAAACACCATATATTTT CATSFGNTIYF
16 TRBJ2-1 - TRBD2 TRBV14 TGTGCCAGCAGCCGGAAGGGACTAGGATCGGACAATGAGCAGTTCTTC CASSRKGLGSDNEQFF
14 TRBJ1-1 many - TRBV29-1 TGCAGCGTTGAGGCAGGGGTTTTGTCCACTGAAGCTTTCTTT CSVEAGVLSTEAFF
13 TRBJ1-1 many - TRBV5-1 TGCGCCAGCAATGAGGAGCTGAACACTGAAGCTTTCTTT CASNEELNTEAFF
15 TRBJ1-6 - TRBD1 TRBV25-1 TGTGCCAGCAGTTGGGACAGCGGCTATAATTCACCCCTCCACTTT CASSWDSGYNSPLHF
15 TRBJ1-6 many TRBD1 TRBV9 TGTGCCAGCAGCGGCCTCGGGACAGGAAAATCACCCCTCCACTTT CASSGLGTGKSPLHF
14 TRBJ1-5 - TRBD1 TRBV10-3 TGTGCCACCGGGACAGGGGTCCGCAATCAGCCCCAGCATTTT CATGTGVRNQPQHF
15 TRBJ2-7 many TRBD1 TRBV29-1 TGCAGCGTGGCCGGGACAGGGGGCGCGTCTAACGAGCAGTACTTC CSVAGTGGASNEQYF
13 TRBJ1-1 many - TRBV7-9 TGTGCCAGCAGCTTAGAGCAGGGCACTGAAGCTTTCTTT CASSLEQGTEAFF
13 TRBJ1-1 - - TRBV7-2 TGTGCCAGCAGCTTAGCGGAAGGGGTTGTAGCTTTCTTT CASSLAEGVVAFF
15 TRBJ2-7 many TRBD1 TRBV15 TGTGCCACCAGCAGAGGCCGGGACAGGGAGAACGAGCAGTACTTC CATSRGRDRENEQYF
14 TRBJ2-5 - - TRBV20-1 TGCAGTGCTAGAGAGCCGTTACAACAAGAGACCCAGTACTTC CSAREPLQQETQYF
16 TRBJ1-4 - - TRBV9 TGTGCCAGCAGCCCCCAGGCCATGGCGGCTGGTGAAAAACTGTTTTTT CASSPQAMAAGEKLFF
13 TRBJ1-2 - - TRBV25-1 TGTGCTAGAGCCCAGGCGGGGATTTATGGCTACACCTTC CARAQAGIYGYTF
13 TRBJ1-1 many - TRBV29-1 TGCAGCGTTGAAGTGAACCCCAACACTGAAGCTTTCTTT CSVEVNPNTEAFF
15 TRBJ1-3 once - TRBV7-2 TGTGCCAGCAGCTCCACACCGGGATATGGAAACACCATATATTTT CASSSTPGYGNTIYF
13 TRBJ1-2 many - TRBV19 TGTGCCGCTCTCGACCGGGACGTCTATGGCTACACCTTC CAALDRDVYGYTF
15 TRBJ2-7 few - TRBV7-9 TGTGCCAGCAGCTTAGTCCCGACGGCCGCCTACGAGCAGTACTTC CASSLVPTAAYEQYF
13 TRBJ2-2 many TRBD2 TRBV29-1 TGCAGCGTTGGCCTAGCGGCGAGCGGGGAGCTGTTTTTT CSVGLAASGELFF
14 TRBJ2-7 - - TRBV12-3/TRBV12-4 TGTGCTAGCCCCCCCGGGGCTTCTACCTACGAGCAGTACTTC CASPPGASTYEQYF